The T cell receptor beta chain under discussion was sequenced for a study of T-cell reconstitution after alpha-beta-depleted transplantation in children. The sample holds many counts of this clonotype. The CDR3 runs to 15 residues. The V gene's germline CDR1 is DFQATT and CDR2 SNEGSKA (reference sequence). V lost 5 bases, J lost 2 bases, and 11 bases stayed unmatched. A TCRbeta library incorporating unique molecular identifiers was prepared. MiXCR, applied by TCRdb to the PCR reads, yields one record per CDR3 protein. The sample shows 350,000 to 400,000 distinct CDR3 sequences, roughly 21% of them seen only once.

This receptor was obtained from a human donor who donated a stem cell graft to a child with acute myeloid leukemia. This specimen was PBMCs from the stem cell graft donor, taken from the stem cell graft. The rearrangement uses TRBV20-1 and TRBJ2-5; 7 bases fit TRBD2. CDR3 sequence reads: CSAQFGGRWQETQYF. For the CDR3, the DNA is TGCAGTGCTCAGTTTGGCGGGAGATGGCAAGAGACCCAGTACTTC.